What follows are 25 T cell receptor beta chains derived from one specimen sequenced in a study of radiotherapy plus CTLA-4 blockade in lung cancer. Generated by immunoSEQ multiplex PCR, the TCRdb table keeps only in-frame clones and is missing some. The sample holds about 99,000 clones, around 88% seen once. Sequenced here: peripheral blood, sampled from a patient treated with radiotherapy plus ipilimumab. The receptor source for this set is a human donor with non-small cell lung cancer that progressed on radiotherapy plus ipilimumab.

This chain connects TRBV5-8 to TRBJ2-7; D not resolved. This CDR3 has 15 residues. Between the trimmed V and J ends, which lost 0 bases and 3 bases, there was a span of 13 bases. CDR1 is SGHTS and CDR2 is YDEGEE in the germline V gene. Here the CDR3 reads CASSLGMPANYEQYF. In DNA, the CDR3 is TGTGCCAGCAGCTTGGGAATGCCCGCCAACTACGAGCAGTACTTC.

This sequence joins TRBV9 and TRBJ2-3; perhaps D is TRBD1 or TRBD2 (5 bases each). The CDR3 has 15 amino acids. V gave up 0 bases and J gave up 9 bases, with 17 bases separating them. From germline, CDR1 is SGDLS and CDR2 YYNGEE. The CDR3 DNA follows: TGTGCCAGCAGCGTAGGCGGGCAGGGCTTCGAGACGCAGTATTTT. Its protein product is CASSVGGQGFETQYF.

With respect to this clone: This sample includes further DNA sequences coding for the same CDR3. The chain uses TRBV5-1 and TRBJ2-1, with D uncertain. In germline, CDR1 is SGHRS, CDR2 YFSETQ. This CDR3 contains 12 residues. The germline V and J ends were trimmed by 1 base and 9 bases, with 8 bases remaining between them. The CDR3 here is CASSLSLGEQFF. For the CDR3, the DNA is TGCGCCAGCAGCTTGTCGTTAGGTGAGCAGTTCTTC.

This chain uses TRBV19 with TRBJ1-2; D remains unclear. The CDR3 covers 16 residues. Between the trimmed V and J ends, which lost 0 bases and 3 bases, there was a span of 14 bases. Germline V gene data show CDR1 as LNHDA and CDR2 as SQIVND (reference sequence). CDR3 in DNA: TGTGCCAGTAGTATAGATGACCCTGACGCCTACTATGGCTACACCTTC. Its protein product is CASSIDDPDAYYGYTF.

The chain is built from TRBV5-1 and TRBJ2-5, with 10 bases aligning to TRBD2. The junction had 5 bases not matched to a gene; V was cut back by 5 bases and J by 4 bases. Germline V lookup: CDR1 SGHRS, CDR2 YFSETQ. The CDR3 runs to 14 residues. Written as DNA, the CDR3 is TGCGCCAGCAGGCCAGCGGGAGGGAGAGAGACCCAGTACTTC. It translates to CASRPAGGRETQYF.

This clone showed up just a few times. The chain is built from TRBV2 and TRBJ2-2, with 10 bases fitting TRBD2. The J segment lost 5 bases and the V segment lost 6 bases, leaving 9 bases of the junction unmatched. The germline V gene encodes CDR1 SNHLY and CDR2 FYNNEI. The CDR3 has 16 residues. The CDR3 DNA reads TGTGCCAGCAGCCGGGTAGCGGGAGGAGGGACCGGGGAGCTGTTTTTT. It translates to CASSRVAGGGTGELFF.

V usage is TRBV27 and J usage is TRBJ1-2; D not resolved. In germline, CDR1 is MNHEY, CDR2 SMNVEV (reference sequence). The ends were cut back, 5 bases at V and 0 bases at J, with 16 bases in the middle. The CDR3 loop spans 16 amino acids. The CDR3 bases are TGTGCCAGCAGTCGGGCCAAGGGAGCTACTAACTATGGCTACACCTTC. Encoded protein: CASSRAKGATNYGYTF.

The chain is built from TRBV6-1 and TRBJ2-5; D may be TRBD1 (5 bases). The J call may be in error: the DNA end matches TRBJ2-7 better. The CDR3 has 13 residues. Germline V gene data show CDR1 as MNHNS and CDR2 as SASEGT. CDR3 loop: CASSVQGLREQYF. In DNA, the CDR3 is TGTGCCAGCAGTGTTCAGGGTCTCCGCGAGCAGTACTTC.

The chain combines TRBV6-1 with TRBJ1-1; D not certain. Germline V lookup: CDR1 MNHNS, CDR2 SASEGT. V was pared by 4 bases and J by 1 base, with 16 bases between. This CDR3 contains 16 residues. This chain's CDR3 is CASSALGGRRNTEAFF. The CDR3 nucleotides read TGTGCCAGCAGTGCCTTAGGTGGGCGACGGAACACTGAAGCTTTCTTT.

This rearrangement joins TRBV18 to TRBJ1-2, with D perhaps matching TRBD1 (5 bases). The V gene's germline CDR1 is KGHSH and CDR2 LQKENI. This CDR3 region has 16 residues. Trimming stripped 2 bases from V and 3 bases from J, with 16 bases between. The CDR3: CASSPTHRGGDYGYTF. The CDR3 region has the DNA TGTGCCAGCTCACCAACGCATCGGGGGGGAGACTATGGCTACACCTTC.

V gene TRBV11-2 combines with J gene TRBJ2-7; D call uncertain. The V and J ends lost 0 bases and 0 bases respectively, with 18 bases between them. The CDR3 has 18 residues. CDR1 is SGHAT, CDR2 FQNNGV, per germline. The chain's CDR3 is CASSLDPPGLGASYEQYF. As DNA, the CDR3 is TGTGCCAGCAGCTTAGACCCTCCCGGGCTCGGAGCCTCCTACGAGCAGTACTTC.

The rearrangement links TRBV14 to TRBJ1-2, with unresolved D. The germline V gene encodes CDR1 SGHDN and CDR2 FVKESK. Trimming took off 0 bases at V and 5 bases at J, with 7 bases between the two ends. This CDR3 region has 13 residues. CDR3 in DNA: TGTGCCAGCAGCCAAGAACACGGGTATGGCTACACCTTC. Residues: CASSQEHGYGYTF.

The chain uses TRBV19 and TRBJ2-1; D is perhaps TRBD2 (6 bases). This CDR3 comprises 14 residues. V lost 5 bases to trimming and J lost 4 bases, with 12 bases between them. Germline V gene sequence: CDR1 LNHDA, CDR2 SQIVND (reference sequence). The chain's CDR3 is CASSPRSGYNEQFF. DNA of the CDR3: TGTGCCAGTAGTCCTAGAAGCGGGTACAATGAGCAGTTCTTC. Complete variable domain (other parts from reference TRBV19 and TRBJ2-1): DGGITQSPKYLFRKEGQNVTLSCEQNLNHDAMYWYRQDPGQGLRLIYYSQIVNDFQKGDIAEGYSVSREKKESFPLTVTSAQKNPTAFYLCASSPRSGYNEQFFGPGTRLTVL.

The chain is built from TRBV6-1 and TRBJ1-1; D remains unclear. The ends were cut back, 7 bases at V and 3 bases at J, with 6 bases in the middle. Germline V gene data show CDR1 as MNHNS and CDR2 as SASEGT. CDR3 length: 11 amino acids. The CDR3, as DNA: TGTGCCAGCACCGATTACACTGAAGCTTTCTTT. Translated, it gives CASTDYTEAFF.

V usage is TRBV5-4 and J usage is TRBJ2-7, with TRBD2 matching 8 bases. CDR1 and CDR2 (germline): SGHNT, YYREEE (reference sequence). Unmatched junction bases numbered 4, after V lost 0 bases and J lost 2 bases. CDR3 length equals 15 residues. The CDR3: CASSLGLANAYEQYF. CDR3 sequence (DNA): TGTGCCAGCAGCTTGGGACTAGCGAATGCCTACGAGCAGTACTTC.

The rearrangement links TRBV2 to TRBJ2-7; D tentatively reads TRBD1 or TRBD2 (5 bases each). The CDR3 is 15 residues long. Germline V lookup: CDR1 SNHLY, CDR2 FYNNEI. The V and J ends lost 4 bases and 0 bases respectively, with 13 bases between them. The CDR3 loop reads CASSGGVVSSYEQYF. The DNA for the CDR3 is TGTGCCAGCAGTGGAGGGGTGGTAAGCTCCTACGAGCAGTACTTC. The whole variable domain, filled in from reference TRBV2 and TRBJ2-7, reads EPEVTQTPSHQVTQMGQEVILRCVPISNHLYFYWYRQILGQKVEFLVSFYNNEISEKSEIFDDQFSVERPDGSNFTLKIRSTKLEDSAMYFCASSGGVVSSYEQYFGPGTRLTVT.

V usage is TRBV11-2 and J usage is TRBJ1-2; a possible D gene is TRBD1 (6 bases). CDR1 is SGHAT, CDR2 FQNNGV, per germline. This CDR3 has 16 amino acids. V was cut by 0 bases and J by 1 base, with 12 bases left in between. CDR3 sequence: CASSLDLGTSNYGYTF. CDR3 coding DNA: TGTGCCAGCAGCTTAGATCTTGGGACAAGTAACTATGGCTACACCTTC. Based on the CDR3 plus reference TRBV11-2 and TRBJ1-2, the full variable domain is EAGVAQSPRYKIIEKRQSVAFWCNPISGHATLYWYQQILGQGPKLLIQFQNNGVVDDSQLPKDRFSAERLKGVDSTLKIQPAKLEDSAVYLCASSLDLGTSNYGYTFGSGTRLTVV.

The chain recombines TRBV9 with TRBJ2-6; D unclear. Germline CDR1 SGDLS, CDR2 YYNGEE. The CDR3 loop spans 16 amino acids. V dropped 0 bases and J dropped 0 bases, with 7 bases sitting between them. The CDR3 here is CASSVAVSSGANVLTF. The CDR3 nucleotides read TGTGCCAGCAGCGTAGCGGTCAGCTCTGGGGCCAACGTCCTGACTTTC.

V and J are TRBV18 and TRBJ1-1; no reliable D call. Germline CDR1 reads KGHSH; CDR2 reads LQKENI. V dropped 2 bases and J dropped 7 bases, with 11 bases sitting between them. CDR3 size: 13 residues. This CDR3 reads CASSPNERNEAFF. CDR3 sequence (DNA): TGTGCCAGCTCACCAAACGAACGGAATGAAGCTTTCTTT. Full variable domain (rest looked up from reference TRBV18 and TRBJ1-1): NAGVMQNPRHLVRRRGQEARLRCSPMKGHSHVYWYRQLPEEGLKFMVYLQKENIIDESGMPKERFSAEFPKEGPSILRIQQVVRGDSAAYFCASSPNERNEAFFGQGTRLTVV.

This chain's CDR3 is CASKITSGPYNEQFF. CDR3 nucleotides: TGTGCCAGTAAAATAACTAGCGGGCCCTACAATGAGCAGTTCTTC. J is TRBJ2-1 and V is TRBV19; 9 nucleotides match TRBD2. V gave up 7 bases and J gave up 2 bases; unmatched junction bases: 6. This CDR3 is built from 15 residues. Germline CDR1 reads LNHDA; CDR2 reads SQIVND (reference sequence).

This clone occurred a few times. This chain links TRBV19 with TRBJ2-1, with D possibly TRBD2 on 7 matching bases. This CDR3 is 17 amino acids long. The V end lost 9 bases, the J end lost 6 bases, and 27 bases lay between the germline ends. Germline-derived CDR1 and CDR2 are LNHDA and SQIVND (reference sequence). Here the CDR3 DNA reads TGTGCCAGGGTTGGTAGGGCTAGCGGTGAACAGGGCAATGAGCAGTTCTTC. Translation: CARVGRASGEQGNEQFF.

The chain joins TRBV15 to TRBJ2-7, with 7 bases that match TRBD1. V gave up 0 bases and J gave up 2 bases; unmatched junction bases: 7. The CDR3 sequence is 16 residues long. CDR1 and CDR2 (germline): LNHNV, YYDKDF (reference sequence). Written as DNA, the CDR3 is TGTGCCACCAGCAGAGATCGAACAGGGGCGGCCTACGAGCAGTACTTC. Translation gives CATSRDRTGAAYEQYF.

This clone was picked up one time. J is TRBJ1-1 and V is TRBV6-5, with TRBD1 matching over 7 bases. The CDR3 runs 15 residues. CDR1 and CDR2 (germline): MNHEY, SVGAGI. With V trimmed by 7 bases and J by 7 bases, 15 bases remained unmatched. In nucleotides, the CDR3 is TGTGCCAGCAAACTCTTATCCACAGGGGAGGGTGAAGCTTTCTTT. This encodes CASKLLSTGEGEAFF.

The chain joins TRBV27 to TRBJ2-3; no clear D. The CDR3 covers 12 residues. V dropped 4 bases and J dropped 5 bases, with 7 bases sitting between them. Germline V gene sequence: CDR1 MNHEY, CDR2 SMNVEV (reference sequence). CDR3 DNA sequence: TGTGCCAGCAGTTCAGTTGGAGATACGCAGTATTTT. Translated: CASSSVGDTQYF.

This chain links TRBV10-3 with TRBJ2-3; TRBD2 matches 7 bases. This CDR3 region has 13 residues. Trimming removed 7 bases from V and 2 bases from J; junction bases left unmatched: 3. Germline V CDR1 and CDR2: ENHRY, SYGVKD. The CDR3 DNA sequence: TGTGCCATCAAGCGGGACTCCACAGATACGCAGTATTTT. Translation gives CAIKRDSTDTQYF.